A single sample is the source of the 2 T cell receptor beta chains below, sequenced in a study of blood T cell repertoires in COVID-19. Here immunoSEQ multiplex PCR was the method, and the copy in TCRdb shows in-frame clones only, minus some. The sample includes fewer than 130,000 clones, about three quarters of them seen just once. Sequencing was done on a sample of peripheral blood. These receptors were taken from a man older than 75 with acute or convalescent COVID-19.

This clone was detected only a few times. The chain couples TRBV27 to TRBJ1-2; maybe TRBD1 (6 bases). The CDR3 has 17 amino acids. V was trimmed by 5 bases and J by 6 bases, leaving 25 bases between them. Germline V lookup: CDR1 MNHEY, CDR2 SMNVEV (reference sequence). This CDR3 reads CASSQSTGPISSDGYTF. In DNA, the CDR3 is TGTGCCAGCAGTCAATCTACAGGGCCGATATCGTCTGATGGCTACACCTTC.

This sequence joins TRBV27 and TRBJ1-2; 11 bases align to TRBD1. Trimming took 5 bases from V and 0 from J; bases not matched to a gene: 5. Germline V gene lookup returns CDR1 MNHEY and CDR2 SMNVEV (reference sequence). The CDR3 extends over 16 amino acids. CDR3 region: CASSPQGQGANYGYTF. In nucleotides, the CDR3 is TGTGCCAGCAGTCCGCAGGGACAGGGGGCTAACTATGGCTACACCTTC.